A single sample gave rise to the 27 T cell receptor beta chains below, sequenced in a study of T cell responses to AZD1222 COVID-19 vaccine. Using immunoSEQ multiplex PCR, the repertoire was profiled, and TCRdb retains in-frame clones only, with some absent. The sample has tens of thousands of clones, approximately 90% seen once. The input for sequencing was peripheral blood, taken 28 days after the second AZD1222 dose. All receptors come from an adult who received the AZD1222 COVID-19 vaccine.

The gene calls are TRBV18 and TRBJ1-2; 10 bases map to TRBD1. Germline lookup yields CDR1 KGHSH and CDR2 LQKENI. The CDR3 consists of 16 residues. V trimming: 5 bases; J trimming: 4 bases; junction bases outside the gene matches: 10. The CDR3 here is CASSSDRGRDGYGYTF. CDR3 in DNA: TGTGCCAGCTCATCAGACAGGGGGCGCGATGGCTATGGCTACACCTTC.

The chain recombines TRBV5-6 with TRBJ1-1, with TRBD1 as a possible D gene (5 bases). Germline V gives CDR1 SGHDT, CDR2 YYEEEE. This CDR3 comprises 16 residues. The ends were cut back, 5 bases at V and 0 bases at J, with 17 bases in the middle. The CDR3 DNA follows: TGTGCCAGCAGTTATTGGGGCCGGACCATGAACACTGAAGCTTTCTTT. It specifies CASSYWGRTMNTEAFF.

A single count supports this clone. The CDR3 sequence: CASSVAPFQPQHF. The CDR3 coding sequence is TGTGCCAGCAGCGTAGCCCCCTTTCAGCCCCAGCATTTT. The chain employs TRBV9 and TRBJ1-5, with no clear D. The CDR3 totals 13 residues. V dropped 0 bases and J dropped 6 bases, with 7 bases sitting between them. Germline CDR1 and CDR2: SGDLS and YYNGEE. Complete variable domain (other parts from reference TRBV9 and TRBJ1-5): DSGVTQTPKHLITATGQRVTLRCSPRSGDLSVYWYQQSLDQGLQFLIQYYNGEERAKGNILERFSAQQFPDLHSELNLSSLELGDSALYFCASSVAPFQPQHFGDGTRLSIL.

To note about this clone: Germline and junction disagree at one end, which may indicate a read error. The rearrangement joins TRBV3-1 (or the pseudogene TRBV3-2) to TRBJ2-1; D remains unclear. Per the germline V gene, CDR1 is LGHDT and CDR2 is YNNKEL (reference sequence). The CDR3 is 11 residues long. The DNA for the CDR3 is TGTGCCAGCAGCCAGGCCGGCTCCCTCCTCTTC. Translating it yields CASSQAGSLLF.

The chain has TRBV4-1 and TRBJ1-2; 9 positions agree with TRBD1. The CDR3 spans 15 residues. V gave up 4 bases and J gave up 4 bases; unmatched junction bases: 7. Germline CDR1 is MGHRA and CDR2 is YSYEKL. CDR3 bases: TGCGCCAGCAGCCCGCCGGACAGGGGACTCTATGGCTACACCTTC. It is translated as CASSPPDRGLYGYTF.

The chain combines TRBV7-3 with TRBJ2-3; no definite D call. V lost 5 bases to trimming and J lost 6 bases, with 12 bases between them. The germline V gene encodes CDR1 SGHTA and CDR2 FQGTGA. This CDR3 spans 13 amino acids. The CDR3 DNA follows: TGTGCCAGCAGCCCCCATTCGTGGGATACGCAGTATTTT. Its protein is CASSPHSWDTQYF.

This chain uses TRBV9 with TRBJ1-1; D is perhaps TRBD1 (6 bases). The CDR3 extends over 14 amino acids. The germline V and J ends were trimmed by 4 bases and 0 bases, with 10 bases remaining between them. Looked up from germline, CDR1 is SGDLS and CDR2 is YYNGEE. This CDR3 is CASSPGDVNTEAFF. CDR3 bases: TGTGCCAGCAGCCCAGGGGACGTGAACACTGAAGCTTTCTTT.

The chain carries TRBV5-6 and TRBJ2-5; D might be TRBD1 or TRBD2, each matching 5 bases. Germline V gene sequence: CDR1 SGHDT, CDR2 YYEEEE. Trimming shortened V by 1 base and J by 0 bases, and 13 bases separated the two germline ends. The CDR3 covers 16 residues. CDR3 bases: TGTGCCAGCAGCTTGTGGGGACCAAACGACCAAGAGACCCAGTACTTC. It yields the protein CASSLWGPNDQETQYF.

The rearrangement uses TRBV18 and TRBJ1-2; D unclear. Germline CDR1 and CDR2: KGHSH and LQKENI. The length of the CDR3 is 14 residues. With 3 bases removed from V and 8 bases from J, the gap between germline ends came to 16 bases. The CDR3 nucleotides read TGTGCCAGCTCACCGGTCCGGGCGATGGAGGGCTACACCTTC. Translating gives CASSPVRAMEGYTF. Combining the CDR3 with reference TRBV18 and TRBJ1-2 gives the whole variable domain NAGVMQNPRHLVRRRGQEARLRCSPMKGHSHVYWYRQLPEEGLKFMVYLQKENIIDESGMPKERFSAEFPKEGPSILRIQQVVRGDSAAYFCASSPVRAMEGYTFGSGTRLTVV.

This clone was seen only once. This chain links TRBV4-2 with TRBJ2-5, with 10 bases lining up with TRBD2. V was pared by 6 bases and J by 1 base, with 8 bases of the junction left unmatched. The CDR3 is 16 amino acids. The germline CDR1 and CDR2 sequences are LGHNA and YNFKEQ. The CDR3 protein is CASRSGGAGPQETQYF. For the CDR3, the DNA is TGTGCCAGCAGAAGCGGGGGGGCCGGGCCCCAAGAGACCCAGTACTTC.

The rearrangement links TRBV10-2 to TRBJ2-1; D is ambiguous. CDR3 size: 14 residues. Germline V gene data show CDR1 as WSHSY and CDR2 as SAAADI. V lost 3 bases and J 0 bases, leaving 6 bases between the germline ends. The CDR3 nucleotides read TGCGCCAGCAGTGACCGGGCCTCCTACAATGAGCAGTTCTTC. This encodes CASSDRASYNEQFF.

The chain is built from TRBV5-1 and TRBJ1-2, with 8 nucleotides matching TRBD1. The CDR3 runs 15 residues. Germline trimming cut 4 bases from V and 5 bases from J; bases unmatched to any gene: 10. Per germline, CDR1 SGHRS and CDR2 YFSETQ. The CDR3 coding sequence is TGCGCCAGCAGCCTCGACAGGGGTCCAGAGTATGGCTACACCTTC. Encoded protein: CASSLDRGPEYGYTF.

The chain joins TRBV5-1 to TRBJ2-3; 14 bases are a match to TRBD2. The CDR3 length is 16 residues. Germline CDR1 and CDR2: SGHRS and YFSETQ. With 4 bases clipped from V and 6 bases from J, the junction kept 7 bases outside the gene matches. DNA of the CDR3: TGCGCCAGCAGCCGGGGACTAGCGGGGGAGGTGGATACGCAGTATTTT. Encoded protein: CASSRGLAGEVDTQYF.

This clone was seen once. V and J are TRBV7-8 and TRBJ2-3; 13 positions agree with TRBD2. The CDR3 is made up of 16 amino acids. V shed 5 bases, J shed 10 bases, and the junction held 12 bases outside the gene matches. Germline lookup yields CDR1 SGHVS and CDR2 FQNEAQ. CDR3 DNA sequence: TGTGCCAGCAGCCCTACTAGCGGGGGGGGACTAGGGGCGCAGTATTTT. Translated: CASSPTSGGGLGAQYF.

The chain employs TRBV4-1 and TRBJ1-2; the match to TRBD1 covers 10 bases. This CDR3 contains 15 residues. Germline loops: CDR1 MGHRA, CDR2 YSYEKL. Trimming at V came to 4 bases and at J to 8 bases, leaving 10 bases not matched to a gene. CDR3 in amino acids: CASSLSGTGEWGYTF. DNA for the CDR3: TGCGCCAGCAGCCTATCCGGGACAGGGGAATGGGGCTACACCTTC.

This chain connects TRBV6-5 to TRBJ2-3, with D uncertain. The CDR3 is 11 residues long. Germline values: CDR1 MNHEY, CDR2 SVGAGI. The V gene lost 6 bases and the J gene lost 3 bases, with 4 bases spanning the gap. The CDR3 is CASRSTDTQYF. As DNA, the CDR3 is TGTGCCAGCAGGAGTACAGATACGCAGTATTTT.

The rearrangement uses TRBV27 and TRBJ1-3; D call uncertain. CDR3 size: 11 residues. V gave up 6 bases and J gave up 0 bases, with 0 bases separating them. In germline, CDR1 is MNHEY, CDR2 SMNVEV (reference sequence). CDR3 sequence reads: CASSSGNTIYF. DNA of the CDR3: TGTGCCAGCAGCTCTGGAAACACCATATATTTT.

The genes are TRBV7-2 and TRBJ1-2, with D uncertain. The germline V and J ends were trimmed by 1 base and 0 bases, with 3 bases remaining between them. The CDR3 has 13 residues. Germline CDR1 is SGHTA and CDR2 is FQGNSA. CDR3 in DNA: TGTGCCAGCAGCTTAGGACCTAACTATGGCTACACCTTC. Its translation is CASSLGPNYGYTF.

CDR3 region: CASRGTGRTNEKLFF. DNA of the CDR3: TGTGCCAGCAGGGGGACGGGGAGAACTAATGAAAAACTGTTTTTT. The V gene is TRBV2, the J gene TRBJ1-4; D might be TRBD1 (5 bases). The V end was cut by 6 bases, the J end by 1 base, with 12 bases between. The CDR3 covers 15 residues. Germline assignment: CDR1 SNHLY and CDR2 FYNNEI.

This sequence joins TRBV4-3 and TRBJ1-4, with D possibly matching TRBD1 (5 bases). V gave up 0 bases and J gave up 8 bases, with 13 bases separating them. Germline values: CDR1 LGHNA, CDR2 YSLEER. There are 15 residues in the CDR3. The CDR3 is CASSQDSRAREKLFF. The CDR3 DNA reads TGCGCCAGCAGCCAAGATAGCAGGGCTAGAGAAAAACTGTTTTTT.

This clone was recorded a few times. The chain joins TRBV6-1 to TRBJ2-1; maybe TRBD2 (6 bases). CDR3 size: 15 residues. From germline, CDR1 is MNHNS and CDR2 SASEGT. Trimming removed 3 bases at V and 3 bases at J, with 12 bases between. The CDR3: CASSDAGRNYNEQFF. DNA of the CDR3: TGTGCCAGCAGTGACGCGGGACGAAACTACAATGAGCAGTTCTTC.

The chain carries TRBV6-1 and TRBJ2-7; D gene ambiguous. This CDR3 has 14 amino acids. Germline V gene lookup returns CDR1 MNHNS and CDR2 SASEGT. Between the trimmed V and J ends, which lost 0 bases and 1 base, there was a span of 7 bases. The chain's CDR3 is CASSEAFRSYEQYF. In DNA, the CDR3 is TGTGCCAGCAGTGAAGCCTTTAGGTCCTACGAGCAGTACTTC.

The rearrangement uses TRBV6-5 and TRBJ2-2, with no clear D. V lost 2 bases and J 2 bases, leaving 9 bases between the germline ends. The length of the CDR3 is 15 residues. Germline CDR1 reads MNHEY; CDR2 reads SVGAGI. CDR3 DNA sequence: TGTGCCAGCAGTTACATAGCTCCCAACACCGGGGAGCTGTTTTTT. Translating gives CASSYIAPNTGELFF.

This clone turned up a few times. The rearrangement uses TRBV11-3 and TRBJ1-4, with 7 bases that match TRBD1. Trimming at V came to 5 bases and at J to 8 bases, leaving 5 bases not matched to a gene. This CDR3 contains 13 residues. Per the germline V gene, CDR1 is SGHNT and CDR2 is YENEEA. This chain's CDR3 is CASSQTGYEKLFF. CDR3 sequence (DNA): TGTGCCAGCAGCCAGACAGGGTACGAAAAACTGTTTTTT.

The V call is TRBV12-3 or TRBV12-4, the J call TRBJ1-2; D gene unclear. There are 13 residues in the CDR3. V shed 3 bases and J shed 4 bases, with 9 bases lying between them. The CDR3 DNA follows: TGTGCCAGCAGTTTTAGCCGATCCTATGGCTACACCTTC. Protein sequence: CASSFSRSYGYTF.

The genes are TRBV19 and TRBJ1-1; no clear D gene. The germline V gene encodes CDR1 LNHDA and CDR2 SQIVND (reference sequence). The CDR3 length is 15 residues. Deletions cut 6 bases from V and 1 base from J, with 15 bases between. CDR3 amino acids: CASRGREVENTEAFF. The DNA for the CDR3 is TGTGCCAGTAGGGGTAGGGAGGTTGAGAACACTGAAGCTTTCTTT.

The rearrangement links TRBV18 to TRBJ1-4; D might be TRBD1 (6 bases). The length of the CDR3 is 13 residues. V lost 3 bases and J lost 5, with 7 bases in between. Germline V gene lookup returns CDR1 KGHSH and CDR2 LQKENI. CDR3 sequence reads: CASSPQGNEKLFF. The CDR3 nucleotides read TGTGCCAGCTCACCCCAGGGGAATGAAAAACTGTTTTTT.